This record concerns one T cell receptor (beta chain) sequence. Antigen: not known. These data originate in a study of cytomegalovirus exposure and HLA in healthy donors. Study information: Genotyping of 300 to 450 donors showed that roughly 80% belonged to the Caucasian-associated ancestry cluster.

V was clipped by 8 bases and J by 1 base, with 10 bases between them. Germline loops: CDR1 SGHVS, CDR2 FNYEAQ. The CDR3 runs to 13 residues. Study-wide points: Clonal expansion was found to be greater in HLA-associated TCR beta chains than in equally common others in a later analysis.

The PCR ran on 60 Vbeta and 13 Jbeta primers. Data came from immunoSEQ multiplex PCR; TCRdb stores just in-frame clones and leaves some out. This table has over 100,000 clones, over 60% appearing once. V usage is TRBV7-6 and J usage is TRBJ2-3, with a possible D match to TRBD1 (5 bases). The sequence was collected from a man in his late teens or twenties in good health and CMV-seronegative. The sample consisted of PBMCs. CDR3 residues: CASGEQGTDTQYF. As DNA, the CDR3 is TGTGCCAGCGGAGAACAGGGCACAGATACGCAGTATTTT. The variable domain in full, completed from reference TRBV7-6 and TRBJ2-3, reads GAGVSQSPRYKVTKRGQDVALRCDPISGHVSLYWYRQALGQGPEFLTYFNYEAQQDKSGLPNDRFSAERPEGSISTLTIQRTEQRDSAMYRCASGEQGTDTQYFGPGTRLTVL.